The sequence of this T cell receptor beta chain was determined in a study of identical twins. This clonotype showed up just a few times. The antigen remains unidentified. The trim removed 4 bases at V and 4 bases at J, leaving 7 bases unmatched. This CDR3 spans 16 amino acids. Germline lookup yields CDR1 SGHNT and CDR2 YENEEA. TCRdb reprocessed the 5' RACE reads with MiXCR, giving one entry per CDR3 protein. This sample carries 500,000 to 650,000 distinct CDR3 sequences, 7% to 7.5% of them seen once, and the ten largest clones take around 1.6%. Notes on the study in general: Out-of-frame alpha sequences shared by twins were enriched for low generation probability. The more abundant beta clonotypes in cord blood had fewer insertions, and memory repertoires did not show this. Beta out-of-frame sequences displayed a weaker excess of sharing between twins.

The sample was also reused in another study, on yellow fever vaccine responses in identical twins.

This rearrangement joins TRBV11-3 to TRBJ2-7; 13 positions match TRBD2. This sequence originates from a woman aged 18-35 years in good health. The sequenced material came from PBMCs. The CDR3 region is CASSYPGTSGKYEQYF. The CDR3 DNA is TGTGCCAGCAGCTACCCCGGGACTAGCGGGAAGTACGAGCAGTACTTC.